The clone carrying this TCR beta chain was seen once. Its matching antigen is unknown. V trimming: 11 bases; J trimming: 1 base; junction bases outside the gene matches: 3. The germline V gene has CDR1 LGHDT and CDR2 YNNKEL (reference sequence). The CDR3 covers 13 residues. With molecular barcodes, quantitative 5'-RACE was used to make the TCR beta libraries. Using its own MiXCR run on the 5' RACE reads, TCRdb lists one record per CDR3 protein. The sample consists of approximately 140,000 distinct CDR3 sequences, approximately 17% of them appearing once. The data originate from a study of CD8 T cells in ankylosing spondylitis. General observations from the study: Reportedly, significant enrichment of disease-linked clones occurred in matched ankylosing spondylitis synovial fluid. Several highly homologous variants formed a TCR beta motif that appeared characteristic of ankylosing spondylitis blood.

Specimen: blood, either unsorted or a sorted T cell fraction (not recorded which). This clonotype originated in a male donor with ankylosing spondylitis. This chain links TRBV3-1 with TRBJ2-1, with TRBD2 matching over 9 bases. The CDR3 nucleotides are TGTGCCGCTAGCGGGGAATCCTACAATGAGCAGTTCTTC. Encoded protein: CAASGESYNEQFF.